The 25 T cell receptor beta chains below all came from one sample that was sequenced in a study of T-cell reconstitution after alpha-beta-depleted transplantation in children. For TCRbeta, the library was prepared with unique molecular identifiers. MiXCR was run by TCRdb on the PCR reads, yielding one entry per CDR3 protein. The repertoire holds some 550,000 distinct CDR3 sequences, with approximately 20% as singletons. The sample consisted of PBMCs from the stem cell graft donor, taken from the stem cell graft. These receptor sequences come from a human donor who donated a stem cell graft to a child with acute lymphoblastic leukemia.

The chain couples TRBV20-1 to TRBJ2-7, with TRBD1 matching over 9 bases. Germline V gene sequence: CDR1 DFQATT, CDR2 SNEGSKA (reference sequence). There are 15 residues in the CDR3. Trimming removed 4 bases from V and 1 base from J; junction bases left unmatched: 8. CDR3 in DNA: TGCAGTGCTACCCCCTTGGGACAGGGTTCCTACGAGCAGTACTTC. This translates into CSATPLGQGSYEQYF.

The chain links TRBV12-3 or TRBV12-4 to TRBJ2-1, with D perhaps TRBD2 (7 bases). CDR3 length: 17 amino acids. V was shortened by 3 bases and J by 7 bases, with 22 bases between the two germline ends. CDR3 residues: CASSLQGGLGGRNEQFF. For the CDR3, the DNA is TGTGCCAGCAGTTTGCAGGGAGGGCTGGGGGGCCGTAATGAGCAGTTCTTC.

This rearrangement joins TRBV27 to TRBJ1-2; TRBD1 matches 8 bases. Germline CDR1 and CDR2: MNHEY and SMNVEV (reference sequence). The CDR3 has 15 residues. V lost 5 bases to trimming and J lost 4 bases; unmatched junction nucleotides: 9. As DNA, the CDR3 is TGTGCCAGCAGTCCCTACCCAGGGGGCGCCTATGGCTACACCTTC. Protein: CASSPYPGGAYGYTF.

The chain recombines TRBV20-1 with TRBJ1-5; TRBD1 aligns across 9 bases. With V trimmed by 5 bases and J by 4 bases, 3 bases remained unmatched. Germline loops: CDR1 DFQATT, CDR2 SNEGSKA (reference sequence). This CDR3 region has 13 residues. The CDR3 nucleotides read TGCAGTGCTGAACAGGGGGCTAATCAGCCCCAGCATTTT. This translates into CSAEQGANQPQHF.

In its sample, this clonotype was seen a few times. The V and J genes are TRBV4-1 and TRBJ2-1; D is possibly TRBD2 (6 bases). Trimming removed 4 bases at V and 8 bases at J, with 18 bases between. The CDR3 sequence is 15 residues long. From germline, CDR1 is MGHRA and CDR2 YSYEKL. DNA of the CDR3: TGCGCCAGCAGCCTAAGTCGGAGGGGAGAGGATGAGCAGTTCTTC. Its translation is CASSLSRRGEDEQFF.

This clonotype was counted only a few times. CDR3 region: CASSQDREGGQPQHF. The DNA for the CDR3 is TGTGCCAGCAGCCAAGACCGGGAGGGTGGTCAGCCCCAGCATTTT. The chain is built from TRBV4-2 and TRBJ1-5; D not resolved. V lost 0 bases to trimming and J lost 6 bases, with 12 bases between them. This CDR3 region has 15 residues. Germline-derived CDR1 and CDR2 are LGHNA and YNFKEQ.

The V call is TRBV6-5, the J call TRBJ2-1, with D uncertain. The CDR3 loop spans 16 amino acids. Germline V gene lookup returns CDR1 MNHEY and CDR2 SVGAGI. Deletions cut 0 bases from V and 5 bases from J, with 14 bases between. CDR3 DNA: TGTGCCAGCAGTTACTCGAGGACCCCGGGCCACAATGAGCAGTTCTTC. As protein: CASSYSRTPGHNEQFF.

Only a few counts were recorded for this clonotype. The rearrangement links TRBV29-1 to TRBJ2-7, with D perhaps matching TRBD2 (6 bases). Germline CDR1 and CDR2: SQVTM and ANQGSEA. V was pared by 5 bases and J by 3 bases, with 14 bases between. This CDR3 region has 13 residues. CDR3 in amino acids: CSVWFGGVYEQYF. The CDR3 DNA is TGCAGCGTTTGGTTCGGGGGAGTCTACGAGCAGTACTTC.

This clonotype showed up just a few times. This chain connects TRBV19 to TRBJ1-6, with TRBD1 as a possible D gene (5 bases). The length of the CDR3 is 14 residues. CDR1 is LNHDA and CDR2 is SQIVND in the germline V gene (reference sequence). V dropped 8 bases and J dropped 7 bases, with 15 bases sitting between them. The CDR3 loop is CASCWGGTNSPLHF. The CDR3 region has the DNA TGTGCCAGTTGTTGGGGGGGGACCAATTCACCCCTCCACTTT.

The CDR3 sequence is CAISERLAGGQNEQFF. DNA for the CDR3: TGTGCCATCAGTGAACGACTAGCGGGAGGTCAAAATGAGCAGTTCTTC. V and J are TRBV10-3 and TRBJ2-1; 13 nucleotides match TRBD2. The V gene end was trimmed by 3 bases and the J gene end by 7 bases; junction bases not matched to a gene: 6. CDR1 is ENHRY and CDR2 is SYGVKD in the germline V gene. This CDR3 is built from 16 residues.

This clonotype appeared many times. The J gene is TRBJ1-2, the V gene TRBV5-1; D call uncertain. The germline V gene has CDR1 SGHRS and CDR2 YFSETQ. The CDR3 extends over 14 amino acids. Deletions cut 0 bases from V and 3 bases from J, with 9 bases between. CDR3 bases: TGCGCCAGCAGCTTGGGGGTGTTCGACTATGGCTACACCTTC. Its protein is CASSLGVFDYGYTF.

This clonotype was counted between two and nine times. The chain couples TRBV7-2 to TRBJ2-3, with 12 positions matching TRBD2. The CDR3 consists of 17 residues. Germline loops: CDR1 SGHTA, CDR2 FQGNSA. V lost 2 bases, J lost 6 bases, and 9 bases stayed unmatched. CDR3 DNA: TGTGCCAGCAGCTTATTCCTAGCGGGAGGGCCTTGGGATACGCAGTATTTT. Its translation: CASSLFLAGGPWDTQYF.

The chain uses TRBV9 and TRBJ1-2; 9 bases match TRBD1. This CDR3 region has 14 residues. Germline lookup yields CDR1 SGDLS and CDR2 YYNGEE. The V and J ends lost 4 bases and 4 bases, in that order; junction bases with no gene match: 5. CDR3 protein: CASSSGTGLYGYTF. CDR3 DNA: TGTGCCAGCAGCTCGGGGACAGGGCTCTATGGCTACACCTTC.

CDR3 sequence (DNA): TGCGCCAGCAGCTTGGTCCCGGGGGATACACTGAATGAGCAGTTCTTC. Its translation: CASSLVPGDTLNEQFF. The chain links TRBV5-1 to TRBJ2-1; the D gene is possibly TRBD2 (6 bases). This CDR3 comprises 16 residues. Germline V lookup: CDR1 SGHRS, CDR2 YFSETQ. The V and J ends lost 0 bases and 7 bases respectively, with 17 bases between them.

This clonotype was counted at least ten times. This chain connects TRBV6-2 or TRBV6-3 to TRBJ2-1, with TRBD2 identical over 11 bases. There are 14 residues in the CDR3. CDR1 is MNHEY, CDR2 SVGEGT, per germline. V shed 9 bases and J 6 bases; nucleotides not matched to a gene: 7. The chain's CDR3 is CASRTSGRGNEQFF. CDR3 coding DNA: TGTGCCAGTAGAACTAGCGGGAGAGGCAATGAGCAGTTCTTC.

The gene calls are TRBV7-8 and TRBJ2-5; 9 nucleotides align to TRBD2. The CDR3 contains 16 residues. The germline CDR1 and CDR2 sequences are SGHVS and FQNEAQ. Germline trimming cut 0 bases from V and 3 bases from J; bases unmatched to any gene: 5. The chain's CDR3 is CASSLARLAGKETQYF. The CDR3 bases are TGTGCCAGCAGCTTAGCGCGGCTAGCGGGGAAAGAGACCCAGTACTTC.

The CDR3, as DNA: TGCGCCAGCAGGTCACTAGCGGACTCCTACAATGAGCAGTTCTTC. Its translation is CASRSLADSYNEQFF. J is TRBJ2-1 and V is TRBV5-1, with TRBD2 matching over 8 bases. Trimming at V came to 5 bases and at J to 0 bases, leaving 4 bases not matched to a gene. The CDR3 has 15 amino acids. Germline V gives CDR1 SGHRS, CDR2 YFSETQ. Filled out from reference TRBV5-1 and TRBJ2-1, the complete variable domain reads KAGVTQTPRYLIKTRGQQVTLSCSPISGHRSVSWYQQTPGQGLQFLFEYFSETQRNKGNFPGRFSGRQFSNSRSEMNVSTLELGDSALYLCASRSLADSYNEQFFGPGTRLTVL.

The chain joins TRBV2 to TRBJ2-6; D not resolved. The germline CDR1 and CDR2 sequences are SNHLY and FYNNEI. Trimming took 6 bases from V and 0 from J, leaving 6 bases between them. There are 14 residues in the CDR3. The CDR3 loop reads CASRGNSGANVLTF. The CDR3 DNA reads TGTGCCAGCAGAGGAAACTCTGGGGCCAACGTCCTGACTTTC.

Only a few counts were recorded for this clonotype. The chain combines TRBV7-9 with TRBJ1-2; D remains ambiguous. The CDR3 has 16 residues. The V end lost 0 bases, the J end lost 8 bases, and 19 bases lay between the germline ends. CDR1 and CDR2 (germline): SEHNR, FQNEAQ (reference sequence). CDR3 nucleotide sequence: TGTGCCAGCAGCTTAGCAGGGCAGGCCCAGGTGGAAGGCTACACCTTC. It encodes CASSLAGQAQVEGYTF. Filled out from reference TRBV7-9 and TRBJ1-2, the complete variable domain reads DTGVSQNPRHKITKRGQNVTFRCDPISEHNRLYWYRQTLGQGPEFLTYFQNEAQLEKSRLLSDRFSAERPKGSFSTLEIQRTEQGDSAMYLCASSLAGQAQVEGYTFGSGTRLTVV.

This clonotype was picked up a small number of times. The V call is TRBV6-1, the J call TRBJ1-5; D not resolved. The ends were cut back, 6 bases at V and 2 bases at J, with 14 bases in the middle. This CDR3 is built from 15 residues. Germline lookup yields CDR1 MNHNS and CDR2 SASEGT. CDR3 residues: CASRHDARGNQPQHF. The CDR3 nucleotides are TGTGCCAGCAGGCACGACGCGCGGGGCAATCAGCCCCAGCATTTT.

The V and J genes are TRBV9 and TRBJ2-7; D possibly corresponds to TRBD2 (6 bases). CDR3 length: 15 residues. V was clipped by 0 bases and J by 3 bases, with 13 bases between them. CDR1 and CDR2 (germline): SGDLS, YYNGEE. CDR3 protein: CASSVGGEKNYEQYF. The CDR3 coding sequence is TGTGCCAGCAGCGTAGGCGGGGAGAAAAACTACGAGCAGTACTTC.

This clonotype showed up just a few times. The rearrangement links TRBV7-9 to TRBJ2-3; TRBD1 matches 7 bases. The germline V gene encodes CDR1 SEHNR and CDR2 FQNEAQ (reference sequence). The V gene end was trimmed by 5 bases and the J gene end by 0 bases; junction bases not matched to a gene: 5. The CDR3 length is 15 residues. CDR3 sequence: CASSDWDRSTDTQYF. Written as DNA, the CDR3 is TGTGCCAGCAGCGACTGGGACAGAAGCACAGATACGCAGTATTTT.

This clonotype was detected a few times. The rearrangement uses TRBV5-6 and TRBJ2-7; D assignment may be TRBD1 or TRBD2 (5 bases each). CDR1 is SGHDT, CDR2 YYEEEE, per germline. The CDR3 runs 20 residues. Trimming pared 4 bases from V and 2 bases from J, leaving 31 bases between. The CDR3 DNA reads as TGTGCCAGCAGCCCCCCCCGTCAGGGAGACTACTTTTATTTTCCCTACGAGCAGTACTTC. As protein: CASSPPRQGDYFYFPYEQYF.

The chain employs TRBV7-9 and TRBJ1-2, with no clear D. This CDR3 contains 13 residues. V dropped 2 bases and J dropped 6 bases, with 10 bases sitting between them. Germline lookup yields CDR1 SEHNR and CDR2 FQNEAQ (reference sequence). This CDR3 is CASSLTWSDGYTF. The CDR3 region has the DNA TGTGCCAGCAGCTTAACCTGGTCCGATGGCTACACCTTC. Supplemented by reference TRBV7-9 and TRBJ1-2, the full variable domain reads DTGVSQNPRHKITKRGQNVTFRCDPISEHNRLYWYRQTLGQGPEFLTYFQNEAQLEKSRLLSDRFSAERPKGSFSTLEIQRTEQGDSAMYLCASSLTWSDGYTFGSGTRLTVV.

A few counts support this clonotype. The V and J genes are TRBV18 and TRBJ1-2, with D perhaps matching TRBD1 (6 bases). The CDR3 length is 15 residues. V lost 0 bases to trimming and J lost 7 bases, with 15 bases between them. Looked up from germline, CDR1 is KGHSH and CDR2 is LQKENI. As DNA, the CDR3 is TGTGCCAGCTCACCACCGGTCAGGGGCCCATCTGGCTACACCTTC. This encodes CASSPPVRGPSGYTF.